The 2 T cell receptor beta chains given below trace back to one sample, sequenced in a study of blood T cell repertoires in COVID-19. Here immunoSEQ multiplex PCR was the method, and the copy in TCRdb shows in-frame clones only, minus some. In the table there are a few hundred thousand clones, about four fifths of which are singletons. Sequencing input: peripheral blood. These receptors came from a man in his forties or fifties with active or convalescent COVID-19.

This clone was recorded once. The genes are TRBV6-2 or TRBV6-3 and TRBJ2-1; 8 positions match TRBD1. The CDR3 covers 17 residues. V lost 6 bases, J lost 1 base, and 11 bases stayed unmatched. CDR1 is MNHEY and CDR2 is SVGEGT in the germline V gene. The CDR3 DNA follows: TGTGCCAGCAGCCTCCAGACAGGGGCCGTTTCCTACAATGAGCAGTTCTTC. The encoded protein is CASSLQTGAVSYNEQFF.

The rearrangement links TRBV11-2 to TRBJ1-4; D remains unclear. CDR1 is SGHAT and CDR2 is FQNNGV in the germline V gene. V lost 4 bases to trimming and J lost 7 bases, with 16 bases between them. The CDR3 is made up of 15 amino acids. The CDR3 loop is CASSSLVIRGEKLFF. The CDR3 DNA sequence: TGTGCCAGCAGCTCCTTGGTTATACGAGGTGAAAAACTGTTTTTT.